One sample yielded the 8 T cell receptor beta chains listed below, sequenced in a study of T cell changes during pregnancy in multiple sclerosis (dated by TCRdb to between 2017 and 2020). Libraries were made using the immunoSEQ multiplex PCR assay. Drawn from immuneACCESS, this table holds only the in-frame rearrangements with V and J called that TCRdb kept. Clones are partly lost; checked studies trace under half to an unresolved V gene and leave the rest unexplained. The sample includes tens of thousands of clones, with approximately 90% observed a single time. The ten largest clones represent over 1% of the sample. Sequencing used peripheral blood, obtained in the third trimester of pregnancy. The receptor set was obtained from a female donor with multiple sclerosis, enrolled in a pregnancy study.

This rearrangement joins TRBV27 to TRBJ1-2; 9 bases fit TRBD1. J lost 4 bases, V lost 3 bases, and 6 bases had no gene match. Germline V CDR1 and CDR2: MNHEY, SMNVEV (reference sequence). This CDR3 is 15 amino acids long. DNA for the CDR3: TGTGCCAGCAGTTTCCGGGACAGGGTGAGCTATGGCTACACCTTC. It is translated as CASSFRDRVSYGYTF.

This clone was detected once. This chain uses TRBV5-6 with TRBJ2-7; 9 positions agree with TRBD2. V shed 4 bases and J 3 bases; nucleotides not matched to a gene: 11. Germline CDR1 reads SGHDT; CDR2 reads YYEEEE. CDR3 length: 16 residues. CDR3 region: CASSAVIAGEIYEQYF. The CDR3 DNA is TGTGCCAGCAGCGCCGTTATAGCGGGAGAAATCTACGAGCAGTACTTC.

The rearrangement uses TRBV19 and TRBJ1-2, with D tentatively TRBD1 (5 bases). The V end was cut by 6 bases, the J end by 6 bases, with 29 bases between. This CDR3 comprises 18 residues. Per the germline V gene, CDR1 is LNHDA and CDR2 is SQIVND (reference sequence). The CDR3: CASSNPKGRSSHPHGYTF. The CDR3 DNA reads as TGTGCCAGTAGCAACCCCAAGGGGCGTAGTTCCCATCCTCATGGCTACACCTTC. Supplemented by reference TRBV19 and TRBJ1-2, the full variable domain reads DGGITQSPKYLFRKEGQNVTLSCEQNLNHDAMYWYRQDPGQGLRLIYYSQIVNDFQKGDIAEGYSVSREKKESFPLTVTSAQKNPTAFYLCASSNPKGRSSHPHGYTFGSGTRLTVV.

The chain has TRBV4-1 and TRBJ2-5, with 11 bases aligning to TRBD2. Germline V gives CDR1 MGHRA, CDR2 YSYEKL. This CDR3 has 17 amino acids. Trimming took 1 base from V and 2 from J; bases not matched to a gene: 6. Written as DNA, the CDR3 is TGCGCCAGCAGCCAAGGTACTAGCGGGAGCACTCAAGAGACCCAGTACTTC. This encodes CASSQGTSGSTQETQYF.

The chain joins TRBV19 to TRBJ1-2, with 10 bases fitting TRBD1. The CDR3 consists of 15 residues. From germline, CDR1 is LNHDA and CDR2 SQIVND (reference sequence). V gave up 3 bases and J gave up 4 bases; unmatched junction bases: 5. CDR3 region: CASSIRGQGSYGYTF. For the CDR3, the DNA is TGTGCCAGTAGTATTAGGGGACAGGGGAGCTATGGCTACACCTTC.

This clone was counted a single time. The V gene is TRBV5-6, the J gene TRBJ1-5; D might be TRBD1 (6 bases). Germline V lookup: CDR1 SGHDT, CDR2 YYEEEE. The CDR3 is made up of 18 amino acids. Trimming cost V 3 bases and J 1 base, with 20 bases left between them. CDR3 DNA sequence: TGTGCCAGCAGCTCGTACGGTGATGGGAGGGGGAGCAATCAGCCCCAGCATTTT. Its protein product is CASSSYGDGRGSNQPQHF.

The DNA for the CDR3 is TGTGCCAGCAGTCCTCTTCGGGTGGGCTATGGCTACACCTTC. It encodes CASSPLRVGYGYTF. V is TRBV28 and J is TRBJ1-2; D ambiguous. Germline lookup yields CDR1 MDHEN and CDR2 SYDVKM. The CDR3 is 14 amino acids. The V gene lost 5 bases and the J gene lost 4 bases, with 14 bases spanning the gap.

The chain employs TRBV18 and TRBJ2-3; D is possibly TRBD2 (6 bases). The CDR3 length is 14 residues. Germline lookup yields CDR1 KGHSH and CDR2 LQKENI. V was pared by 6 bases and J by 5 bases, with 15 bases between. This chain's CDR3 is CASSLTSIQDTQYF. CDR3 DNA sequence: TGTGCCAGCTCCCTTACTAGCATTCAAGATACGCAGTATTTT.